The present T cell receptor (beta chain) was sequenced within a study of blood T cell repertoires in COVID-19. Across the whole study: Donors in the United States, Italy and Spain gave samples during acute or convalescent COVID-19. In each case, the material was cDNA or gDNA derived from T cells, B-cell-depleted T cells, or PBMCs.

The J segment lost 0 bases and the V segment lost 3 bases, leaving 3 bases of the junction unmatched. Germline lookup yields CDR1 MNHNS and CDR2 SASEGT. The CDR3 has 15 amino acids. This clone appeared a few times. Study processing details: Reference gene primers were amplified, and this amplification served to estimate nucleated cell counts. Using immunoSEQ multiplex PCR, the repertoire was profiled, and TCRdb retains in-frame clones only, with some absent. The D gene and trimming were derived from the DNA, and the V and J assignments and clone size from that table. The data show some 20,000 clones, with around 89% seen just once and roughly 7.7% held by the top ten.

The origin of this receptor is a woman aged 60-70 years with active COVID-19. The genes are TRBV6-1 and TRBJ1-1; 8 bases are a match to TRBD1. Sequenced sample: peripheral blood. The CDR3 reads CASSELTGVNTEAFF. CDR3 nucleotides: TGTGCCAGCAGTGAGTTGACAGGGGTGAACACTGAAGCTTTCTTT.